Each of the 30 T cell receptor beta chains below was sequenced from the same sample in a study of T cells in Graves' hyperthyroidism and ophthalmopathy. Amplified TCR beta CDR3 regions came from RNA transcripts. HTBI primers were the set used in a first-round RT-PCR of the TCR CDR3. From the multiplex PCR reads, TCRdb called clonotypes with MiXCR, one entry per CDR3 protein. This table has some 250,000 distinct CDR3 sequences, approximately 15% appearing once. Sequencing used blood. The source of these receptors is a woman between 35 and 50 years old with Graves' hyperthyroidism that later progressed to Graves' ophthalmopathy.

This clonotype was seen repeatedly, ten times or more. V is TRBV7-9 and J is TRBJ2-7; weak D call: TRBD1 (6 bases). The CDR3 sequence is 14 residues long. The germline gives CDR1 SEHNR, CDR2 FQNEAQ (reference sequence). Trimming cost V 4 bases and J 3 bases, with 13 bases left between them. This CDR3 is CASSSYRAYYEQYF. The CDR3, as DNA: TGTGCCAGCAGCTCCTACAGGGCCTACTACGAGCAGTACTTC.

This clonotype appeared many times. The CDR3 coding sequence is TGTGCCAGCAGTCCCGAAGGACAGGAACTTTCCTACGAGCAGTACTTC. Translating gives CASSPEGQELSYEQYF. V is TRBV6-1 and J is TRBJ2-7; 7 bases match TRBD1. Germline CDR1 and CDR2: MNHNS and SASEGT. The CDR3 consists of 16 residues. The trim removed 5 bases at V and 1 base at J, leaving 11 bases unmatched.

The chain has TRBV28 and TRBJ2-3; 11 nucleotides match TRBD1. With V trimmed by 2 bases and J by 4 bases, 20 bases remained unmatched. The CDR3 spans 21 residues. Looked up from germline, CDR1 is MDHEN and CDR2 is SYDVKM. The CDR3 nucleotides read TGTGCCAGCAGTTTACGCCCGGGACAGGGGGGAGTCGGACTAGTAGCAGATACGCAGTATTTT. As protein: CASSLRPGQGGVGLVADTQYF.

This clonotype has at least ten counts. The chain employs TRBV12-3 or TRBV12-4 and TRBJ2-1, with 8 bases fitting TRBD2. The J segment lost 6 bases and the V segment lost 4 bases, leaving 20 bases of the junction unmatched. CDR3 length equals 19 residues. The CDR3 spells CASSSAEIPGLVVGNEQFF. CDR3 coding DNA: TGTGCCAGCAGTTCAGCAGAGATCCCGGGACTAGTAGTCGGCAATGAGCAGTTCTTC.

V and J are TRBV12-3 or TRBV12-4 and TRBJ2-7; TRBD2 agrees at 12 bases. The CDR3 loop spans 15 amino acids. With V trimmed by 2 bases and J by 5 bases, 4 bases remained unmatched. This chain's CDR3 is CASSLQRTSGNEQYF. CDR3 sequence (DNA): TGTGCCAGCAGTTTACAGCGGACTAGCGGGAACGAGCAGTACTTC.

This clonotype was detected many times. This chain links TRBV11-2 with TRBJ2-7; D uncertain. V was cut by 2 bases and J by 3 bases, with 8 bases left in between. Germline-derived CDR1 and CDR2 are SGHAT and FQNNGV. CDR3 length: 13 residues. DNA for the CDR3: TGTGCCAGCAGCTTATGGGCCAGCTACGAGCAGTACTTC. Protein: CASSLWASYEQYF.

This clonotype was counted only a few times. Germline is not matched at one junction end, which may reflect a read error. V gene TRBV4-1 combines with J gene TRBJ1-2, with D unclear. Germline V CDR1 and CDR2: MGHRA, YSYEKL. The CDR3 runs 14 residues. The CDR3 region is CASSQAVASYGCTF. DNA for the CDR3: TGCGCCAGCAGCCAAGCCGTAGCCTCCTATGGCTGCACCTTC.

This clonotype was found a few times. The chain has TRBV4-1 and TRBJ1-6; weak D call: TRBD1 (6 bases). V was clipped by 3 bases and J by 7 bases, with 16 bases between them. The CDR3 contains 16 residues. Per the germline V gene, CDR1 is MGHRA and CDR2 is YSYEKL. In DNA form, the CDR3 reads TGCGCCAGCAGCCAGGCAGGGGACGGACCCAATTCACCCCTCCACTTT. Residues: CASSQAGDGPNSPLHF.

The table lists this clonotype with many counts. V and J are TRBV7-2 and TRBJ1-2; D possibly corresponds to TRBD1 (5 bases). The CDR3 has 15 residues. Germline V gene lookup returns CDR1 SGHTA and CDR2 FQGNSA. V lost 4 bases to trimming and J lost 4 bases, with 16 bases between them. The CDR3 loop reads CASSSRGGGSYGYTF. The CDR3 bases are TGTGCCAGCAGCTCCCGTGGGGGGGGATCCTATGGCTACACCTTC.

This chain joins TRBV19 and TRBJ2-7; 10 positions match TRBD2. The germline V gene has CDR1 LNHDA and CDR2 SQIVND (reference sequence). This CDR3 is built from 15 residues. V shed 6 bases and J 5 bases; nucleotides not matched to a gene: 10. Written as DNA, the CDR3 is TGTGCCAGTAGAGAGCCCGCTAGCGGGAGAGACGAGCAGTACTTC. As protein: CASREPASGRDEQYF.

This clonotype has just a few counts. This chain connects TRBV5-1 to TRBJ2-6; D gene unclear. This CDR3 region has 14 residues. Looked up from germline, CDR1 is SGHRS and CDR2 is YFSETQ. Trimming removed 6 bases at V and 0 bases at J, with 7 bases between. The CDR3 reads CASNSNSGANVLTF. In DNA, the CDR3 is TGCGCCAGCAACAGCAACTCTGGGGCCAACGTCCTGACTTTC.

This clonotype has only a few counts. The chain's CDR3 is CASTYSVEETQYF. Here the CDR3 DNA reads TGTGCCAGCACTTATAGCGTGGAAGAGACCCAGTACTTC. The J gene is TRBJ2-5, the V gene TRBV12-3 or TRBV12-4; a possible D gene is TRBD2 (5 bases). V was pared by 7 bases and J by 3 bases, with 12 bases between. The CDR3 covers 13 residues.

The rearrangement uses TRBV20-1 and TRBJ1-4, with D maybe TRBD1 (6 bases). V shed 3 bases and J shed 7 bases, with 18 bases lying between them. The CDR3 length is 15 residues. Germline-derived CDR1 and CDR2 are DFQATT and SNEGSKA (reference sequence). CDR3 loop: CSARPYRVRGEKLFF. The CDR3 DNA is TGCAGTGCTAGGCCCTACAGGGTCCGGGGTGAAAAACTGTTTTTT.

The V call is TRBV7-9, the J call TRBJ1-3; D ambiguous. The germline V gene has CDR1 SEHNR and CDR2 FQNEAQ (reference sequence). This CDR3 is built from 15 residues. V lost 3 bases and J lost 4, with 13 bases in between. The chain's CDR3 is CASSFGPWWGNTIYF. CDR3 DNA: TGTGCCAGCAGCTTCGGACCCTGGTGGGGAAACACCATATATTTT.

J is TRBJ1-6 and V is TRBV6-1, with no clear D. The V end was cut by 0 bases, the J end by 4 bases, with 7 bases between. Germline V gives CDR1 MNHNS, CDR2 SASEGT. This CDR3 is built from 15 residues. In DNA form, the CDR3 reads TGTGCCAGCAGTGAAGCGCAAGGATATAATTCACCCCTCCACTTT. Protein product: CASSEAQGYNSPLHF.

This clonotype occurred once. CDR3 coding DNA: TGTGCCAGCAGCCGTTTCGGAGGGAATGAGCAGTTCTTC. This sequence encodes CASSRFGGNEQFF. The chain has TRBV12-3 or TRBV12-4 and TRBJ2-1; D possibly corresponds to TRBD2 (6 bases). Trimming shortened V by 6 bases and J by 7 bases, and 13 bases separated the two germline ends. This CDR3 is built from 13 residues.

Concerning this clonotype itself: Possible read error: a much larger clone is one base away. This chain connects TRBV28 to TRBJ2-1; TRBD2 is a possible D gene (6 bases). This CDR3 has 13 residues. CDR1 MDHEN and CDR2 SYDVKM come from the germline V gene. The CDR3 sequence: CAISFGYRGKQFF. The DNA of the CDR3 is TGTGCCATCAGTTTTGGCTATCGCGGGAAGCAGTTCTTC.

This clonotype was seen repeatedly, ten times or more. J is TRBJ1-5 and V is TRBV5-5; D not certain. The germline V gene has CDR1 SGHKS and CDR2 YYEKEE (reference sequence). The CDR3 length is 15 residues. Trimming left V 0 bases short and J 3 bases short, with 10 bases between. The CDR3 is CASSLVVGDNQPQHF. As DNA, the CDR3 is TGTGCCAGCAGCTTGGTTGTCGGGGACAATCAGCCCCAGCATTTT.

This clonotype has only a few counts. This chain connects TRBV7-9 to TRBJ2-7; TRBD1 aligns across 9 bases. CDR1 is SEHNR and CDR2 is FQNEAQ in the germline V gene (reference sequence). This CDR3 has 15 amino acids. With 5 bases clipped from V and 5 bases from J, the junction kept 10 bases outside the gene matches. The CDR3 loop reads CASSPSGQGLDEQYF. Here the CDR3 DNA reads TGTGCCAGCAGCCCCTCGGGACAGGGCTTGGACGAGCAGTACTTC.

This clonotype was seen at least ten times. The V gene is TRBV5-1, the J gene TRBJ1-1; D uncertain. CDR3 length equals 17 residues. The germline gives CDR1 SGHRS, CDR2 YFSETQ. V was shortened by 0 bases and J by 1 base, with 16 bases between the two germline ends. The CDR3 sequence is CASSLVIASRGNTEAFF. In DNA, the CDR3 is TGCGCCAGCAGCTTGGTTATAGCCTCCCGGGGGAACACTGAAGCTTTCTTT.

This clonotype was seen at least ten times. CDR3: CASSNVGTAGQPQHF. CDR3 nucleotide sequence: TGTGCCAGCAGCAACGTTGGGACAGCGGGTCAGCCCCAGCATTTT. The chain joins TRBV6-1 to TRBJ1-5; TRBD1 matches at 7 bases. The CDR3 runs 15 residues. V was pared by 6 bases and J by 6 bases, with 11 bases of the junction left unmatched. Germline CDR1 is MNHNS and CDR2 is SASEGT.

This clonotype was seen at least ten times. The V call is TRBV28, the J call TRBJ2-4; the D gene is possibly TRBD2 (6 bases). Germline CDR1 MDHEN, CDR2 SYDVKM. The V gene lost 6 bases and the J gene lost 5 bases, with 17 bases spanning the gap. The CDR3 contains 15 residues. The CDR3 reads CASSPGGNHQNIQYF. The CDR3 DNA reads TGTGCCAGCAGCCCTGGAGGGAACCATCAAAACATTCAGTACTTC.

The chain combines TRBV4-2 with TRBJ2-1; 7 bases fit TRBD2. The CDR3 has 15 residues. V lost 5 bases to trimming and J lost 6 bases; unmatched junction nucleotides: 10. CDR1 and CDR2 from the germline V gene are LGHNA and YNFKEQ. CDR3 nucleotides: TGTGCCAGCAGCGTCGGCGGGGGTAGGGGCAATGAGCAGTTCTTC. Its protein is CASSVGGGRGNEQFF.

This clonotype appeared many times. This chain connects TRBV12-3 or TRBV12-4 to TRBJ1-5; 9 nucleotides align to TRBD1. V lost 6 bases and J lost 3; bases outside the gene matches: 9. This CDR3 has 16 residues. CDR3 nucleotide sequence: TGTGCCAGCAGCTGGGTCGGGACAGGGCTCAATCAGCCCCAGCATTTT. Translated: CASSWVGTGLNQPQHF.

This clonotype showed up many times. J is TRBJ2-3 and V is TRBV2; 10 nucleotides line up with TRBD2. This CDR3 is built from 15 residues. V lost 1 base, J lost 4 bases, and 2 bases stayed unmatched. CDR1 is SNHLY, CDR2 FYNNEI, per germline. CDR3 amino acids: CASSEGTSGPDTQYF. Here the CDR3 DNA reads TGTGCCAGCAGTGAAGGGACTAGCGGCCCAGATACGCAGTATTTT.

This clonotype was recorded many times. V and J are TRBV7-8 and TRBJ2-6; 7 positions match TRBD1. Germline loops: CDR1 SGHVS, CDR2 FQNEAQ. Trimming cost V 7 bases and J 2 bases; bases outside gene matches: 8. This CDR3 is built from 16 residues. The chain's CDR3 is CASTRQGQPGANVLTF. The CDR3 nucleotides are TGTGCCAGCACAAGACAGGGACAGCCTGGGGCCAACGTCCTGACTTTC. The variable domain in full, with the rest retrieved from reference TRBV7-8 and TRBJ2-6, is GAGVSQSPRYKVAKRGQDVALRCDPISGHVSLFWYQQALGQGPEFLTYFQNEAQLDKSGLPSDRFFAERPEGSVSTLKIQRTQQEDSAVYLCASTRQGQPGANVLTFGAGSRLTVL.

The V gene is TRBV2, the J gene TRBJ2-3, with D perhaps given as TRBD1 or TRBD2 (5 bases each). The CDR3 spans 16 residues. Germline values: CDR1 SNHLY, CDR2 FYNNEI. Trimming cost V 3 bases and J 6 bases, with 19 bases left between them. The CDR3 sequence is CASSEPDSPSFDTQYF. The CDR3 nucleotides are TGTGCCAGCAGTGAGCCAGACAGCCCTAGCTTTGATACGCAGTATTTT.

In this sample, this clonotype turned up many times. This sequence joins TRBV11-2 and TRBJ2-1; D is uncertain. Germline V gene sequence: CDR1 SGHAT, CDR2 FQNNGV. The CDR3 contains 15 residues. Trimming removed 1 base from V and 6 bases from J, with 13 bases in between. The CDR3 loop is CASSLAPREGNEQFF. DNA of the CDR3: TGTGCCAGCAGCTTAGCCCCAAGGGAAGGCAATGAGCAGTTCTTC.

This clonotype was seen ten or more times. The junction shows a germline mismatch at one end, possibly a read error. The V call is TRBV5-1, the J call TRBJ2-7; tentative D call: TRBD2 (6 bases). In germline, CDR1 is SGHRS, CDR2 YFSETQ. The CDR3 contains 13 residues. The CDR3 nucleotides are TGTGCCAGCAGCTTGGGACTTGGGTACGAGCAGTACTTC. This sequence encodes CASSLGLGYEQYF. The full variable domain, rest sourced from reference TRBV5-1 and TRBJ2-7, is KAGVTQTPRYLIKTRGQQVTLSCSPISGHRSVSWYQQTPGQGLQFLFEYFSETQRNKGNFPGRFSGRQFSNSRSEMNVSTLELGDSALYLCASSLGLGYEQYFGPGTRLTVT.

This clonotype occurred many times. Here the CDR3 DNA reads TGTGCCAGCATGGAGGGGGTAATGGATGGCTACACCTTC. This codes for CASMEGVMDGYTF. V and J are TRBV2 and TRBJ1-2, with D perhaps TRBD1 (6 bases). Trimming took 7 bases from V and 6 from J, leaving 15 bases between them. The CDR3 has 13 residues. Germline CDR1 reads SNHLY; CDR2 reads FYNNEI. The variable domain in full, completed from reference TRBV2 and TRBJ1-2, reads EPEVTQTPSHQVTQMGQEVILRCVPISNHLYFYWYRQILGQKVEFLVSFYNNEISEKSEIFDDQFSVERPDGSNFTLKIRSTKLEDSAMYFCASMEGVMDGYTFGSGTRLTVV.